A single sample is the source of the 3 T cell receptor beta chains below, sequenced in a study of cytomegalovirus exposure and HLA in healthy donors. Assay used: immunoSEQ multiplex PCR; TCRdb lists only in-frame clones, some missing. The sample yields 100,000 or so clones, around 83% seen once. The sequenced sample consisted of PBMCs. These receptors were collected from a young woman in good health and CMV-seropositive.

The chain employs TRBV5-1 and TRBJ2-2; TRBD2 matches 10 bases. The CDR3 length is 21 residues. V was clipped by 5 bases and J by 5 bases; unmatched bases: 24. CDR1 SGHRS and CDR2 YFSETQ come from the germline V gene. This CDR3 reads CASSPSVRQASSGSATGELFF. The CDR3 bases are TGCGCCAGCAGTCCCAGCGTGAGACAGGCCTCTAGCGGGAGCGCGACCGGGGAGCTGTTTTTT.

This clone appeared a single time. The rearrangement links TRBV19 to TRBJ2-2; the match to TRBD1 covers 7 bases. The V gene's germline CDR1 is LNHDA and CDR2 SQIVND (reference sequence). The V gene end was trimmed by 5 bases and the J gene end by 0 bases; junction bases not matched to a gene: 12. The CDR3 is 18 residues long. The chain's CDR3 is CASSAWTGLIANTGELFF. CDR3 nucleotide sequence: TGTGCCAGTAGTGCGTGGACAGGCCTAATCGCGAACACCGGGGAGCTGTTTTTT.

Here the CDR3 reads CASNLEGASSPLHF. Written as DNA, the CDR3 is TGTGCCAGCAATTTAGAGGGGGCCTCTTCACCCCTCCACTTT. This sequence joins TRBV9 and TRBJ1-6; 7 bases line up with TRBD1. Germline loops: CDR1 SGDLS, CDR2 YYNGEE. The CDR3 length is 14 residues. The V gene end was trimmed by 6 bases and the J gene end by 9 bases; junction bases not matched to a gene: 9.